These T cell receptor beta chains were read from a single sample in a study of blood T cells in healthy people across ages. TCRdb re-called the 5' RACE reads through MiXCR, storing one row per CDR3 protein. The sample has about 780,000 distinct CDR3 sequences; less than 60% are singletons. The specimen sequenced was blood. The receptor source for this set is a man at least 80 years old in good health. Both conserved end residues are part of each CDR3. Fields, in order: CDR3 protein, CDR3 DNA, CDR3 length, J gene, D gene, clone size, V gene. D genes are given only for firm matches. For some rows the clone size is stated as once, few or many, or as a class when expanded; others skip it.

CDR3aa: CASRRAGGETQYF
CDR3nt: TGTGCCAGCAGAAGAGCGGGAGGAGAGACCCAGTACTTC
len: 13
j_gene: TRBJ2-5
d_gene: TRBD2
abundance: few
v_gene: TRBV6-2/TRBV6-3

CDR3aa: CASSPPTSGGTYNEQFF
CDR3nt: TGTGCCAGCTCACCACCGACTAGCGGGGGAACCTACAATGAGCAGTTCTTC
len: 17
j_gene: TRBJ2-1
d_gene: TRBD2
abundance: .
v_gene: TRBV18

CDR3aa: CASSPWGASYGYTF
CDR3nt: TGCGCCAGCAGCCCATGGGGGGCTAGTTATGGCTACACCTTC
len: 14
j_gene: TRBJ1-2
d_gene: .
abundance: .
v_gene: TRBV4-3

CDR3aa: CASSLEAGAPETQYF
CDR3nt: TGTGCCAGCAGTTTAGAGGCGGGAGCCCCAGAGACCCAGTACTTC
len: 15
j_gene: TRBJ2-5
d_gene: TRBD2
abundance: .
v_gene: TRBV28

CDR3aa: CSAEGARETQYF
CDR3nt: TGCAGTGCAGAGGGGGCGCGAGAGACCCAGTACTTC
len: 12
j_gene: TRBJ2-5
d_gene: TRBD1
abundance: .
v_gene: TRBV20-1

CDR3aa: CSARGEVSYNEQFF
CDR3nt: TGCAGTGCTAGAGGAGAGGTCTCCTACAATGAGCAGTTCTTC
len: 14
j_gene: TRBJ2-1
d_gene: .
abundance: many
v_gene: TRBV20-1

CDR3aa: CSARDRDRDASEQYF
CDR3nt: TGCAGTGCTAGAGACCGGGACAGGGATGCCAGCGAGCAGTACTTC
len: 15
j_gene: TRBJ2-7
d_gene: TRBD1
abundance: .
v_gene: TRBV20-1

CDR3aa: CASSSSGLAGVYNEQFF
CDR3nt: TGTGCCAGCAGTTCCTCAGGACTAGCGGGAGTCTACAATGAGCAGTTCTTC
len: 17
j_gene: TRBJ2-1
d_gene: TRBD2
abundance: .
v_gene: TRBV28

CDR3aa: CASSPDNNLGSPLHF
CDR3nt: TGTGCCAGCAGCCCGGACAACAATTTAGGCTCACCCCTCCACTTT
len: 15
j_gene: TRBJ1-6
d_gene: .
abundance: .
v_gene: TRBV27

CDR3aa: CASSLAATGPGEQFF
CDR3nt: TGCGCCAGCAGCTTGGCCGCGACAGGGCCGGGTGAGCAGTTCTTC
len: 15
j_gene: TRBJ2-1
d_gene: TRBD1
abundance: .
v_gene: TRBV5-1

CDR3aa: CSARDETVIQNLYYGYTF
CDR3nt: TGCAGTGCTAGAGATGAAACAGTGATACAGAATTTATACTATGGCTACACCTTC
len: 18
j_gene: TRBJ1-2
d_gene: .
abundance: .
v_gene: TRBV20-1

CDR3aa: CASSLSGGYGYTF
CDR3nt: TGTGCCAGCAGTTTATCTGGGGGCTATGGCTACACCTTC
len: 13
j_gene: TRBJ1-2
d_gene: .
abundance: few
v_gene: TRBV27

CDR3aa: CASSGIGGNANSPLHF
CDR3nt: TGTGCCAGCAGCGGCATTGGGGGGAACGCTAATTCACCCCTCCACTTT
len: 16
j_gene: TRBJ1-6
d_gene: .
abundance: .
v_gene: TRBV6-1

CDR3aa: CASTTKYEQFF
CDR3nt: TGTGCCAGCACCACCAAGTATGAGCAGTTCTTC
len: 11
j_gene: TRBJ2-1
d_gene: .
abundance: many
v_gene: TRBV7-2

CDR3aa: CASSLDTGNTDTRYF
CDR3nt: TGTGCCAGCAGCTTAGATACGGGAAACACAGATACGCGGTATTTT
len: 15
j_gene: TRBJ2-3
d_gene: .
abundance: few
v_gene: TRBV11-2

CDR3aa: CASSRQPYQPQHF
CDR3nt: TGTGCCAGCAGCCGACAGCCCTATCAGCCCCAGCATTTT
len: 13
j_gene: TRBJ1-5
d_gene: .
abundance: .
v_gene: TRBV7-2

CDR3aa: CASSFNRRYSYEQYF
CDR3nt: TGTGCCAGCAGCTTCAACCGACGGTACTCCTACGAGCAGTACTTC
len: 15
j_gene: TRBJ2-7
d_gene: .
abundance: .
v_gene: TRBV11-1

CDR3aa: CASRAVGQTYEQYF
CDR3nt: TGTGCCAGCAGGGCCGTCGGGCAGACCTACGAGCAGTACTTC
len: 14
j_gene: TRBJ2-7
d_gene: .
abundance: .
v_gene: TRBV27

CDR3aa: CASSLIFMGGEQFF
CDR3nt: TGTGCCAGCAGTTTAATCTTTATGGGGGGTGAGCAGTTCTTC
len: 14
j_gene: TRBJ2-1
d_gene: .
abundance: many
v_gene: TRBV12-3/TRBV12-4

CDR3aa: CASSQELASGTSTDTQYF
CDR3nt: TGTGCCAGCAGCCAAGAATTGGCTAGCGGCACTAGCACAGATACGCAGTATTTT
len: 18
j_gene: TRBJ2-3
d_gene: TRBD2
abundance: .
v_gene: TRBV3-1

CDR3aa: CSAPGTSGRLRSSSYNEQFF
CDR3nt: TGCAGTGCACCCGGGACTAGCGGGAGGCTCCGTAGTAGCTCCTACAATGAGCAGTTCTTC
len: 20
j_gene: TRBJ2-1
d_gene: TRBD2
abundance: few
v_gene: TRBV20-1

CDR3aa: CSASQPQGIQETQYF
CDR3nt: TGCAGTGCTAGTCAGCCCCAGGGGATACAAGAGACCCAGTACTTC
len: 15
j_gene: TRBJ2-5
d_gene: .
abundance: many
v_gene: TRBV20-1

CDR3aa: CASRFPTDTQYF
CDR3nt: TGTGCCAGCAGATTCCCCACAGATACGCAGTATTTT
len: 12
j_gene: TRBJ2-3
d_gene: .
abundance: .
v_gene: TRBV12-3/TRBV12-4

CDR3aa: CASSFSGVLQETQYF
CDR3nt: TGTGCCAGCAGTTTTTCGGGGGTACTCCAAGAGACCCAGTACTTC
len: 15
j_gene: TRBJ2-5
d_gene: .
abundance: .
v_gene: TRBV12-3/TRBV12-4

CDR3aa: CASSSDSQTYEQYF
CDR3nt: TGTGCCAGCAGCTCGGACAGCCAAACCTACGAGCAGTACTTC
len: 14
j_gene: TRBJ2-7
d_gene: .
abundance: .
v_gene: TRBV5-6

CDR3aa: CASAAGGRSDTQYF
CDR3nt: TGTGCCAGCGCAGCGGGAGGGCGTTCAGATACGCAGTATTTT
len: 14
j_gene: TRBJ2-3
d_gene: TRBD2
abundance: .
v_gene: TRBV7-7

CDR3aa: CASSVQEAKNIQYF
CDR3nt: TGCGCCAGCAGCGTCCAGGAGGCCAAAAACATTCAGTACTTC
len: 14
j_gene: TRBJ2-4
d_gene: .
abundance: .
v_gene: TRBV5-1

CDR3aa: CASSYGTASGTQYF
CDR3nt: TGTGCCAGCAGCTACGGGACAGCCAGTGGTACGCAGTATTTT
len: 14
j_gene: TRBJ2-3
d_gene: TRBD1
abundance: .
v_gene: TRBV6-2/TRBV6-3

CDR3aa: CASSQASGSYEQYF
CDR3nt: TGTGCCAGCAGCCAAGCTAGCGGGAGTTACGAGCAGTACTTC
len: 14
j_gene: TRBJ2-7
d_gene: TRBD2
abundance: many
v_gene: TRBV3-1

CDR3aa: CSAALLVSTDTQYF
CDR3nt: TGCAGCGCCGCCCTCCTGGTTAGCACAGATACGCAGTATTTT
len: 14
j_gene: TRBJ2-3
d_gene: .
abundance: many
v_gene: TRBV29-1

CDR3aa: CASSSDGTGPYEQYF
CDR3nt: TGTGCCAGCAGCTCAGACGGGACGGGTCCCTACGAGCAGTACTTC
len: 15
j_gene: TRBJ2-7
d_gene: .
abundance: few
v_gene: TRBV7-2

CDR3aa: CASSEFSGQLSSYEQFF
CDR3nt: TGTGCCAGCAGTGAATTCAGTGGACAACTAAGCTCCTACGAGCAGTTCTTC
len: 17
j_gene: TRBJ2-1
d_gene: .
abundance: .
v_gene: TRBV25-1

CDR3aa: CASSGGLAGGYNEQFF
CDR3nt: TGCGCCAGCAGCGGGGGACTAGCGGGAGGCTACAATGAGCAGTTCTTC
len: 16
j_gene: TRBJ2-1
d_gene: TRBD2
abundance: many
v_gene: TRBV5-1

CDR3aa: CASSLGDPLNTEAFF
CDR3nt: TGCGCCAGCAGCTTGGGCGACCCTTTGAACACTGAAGCTTTCTTT
len: 15
j_gene: TRBJ1-1
d_gene: .
abundance: few
v_gene: TRBV5-1

CDR3aa: CASSFRLEQFF
CDR3nt: TGTGCCAGCAGTTTCCGACTTGAGCAGTTCTTC
len: 11
j_gene: TRBJ2-1
d_gene: .
abundance: .
v_gene: TRBV6-1

CDR3aa: CASSVGRAGGANVLTF
CDR3nt: TGTGCCAGCAGTGTGGGCAGGGCAGGTGGGGCCAACGTCCTGACTTTC
len: 16
j_gene: TRBJ2-6
d_gene: .
abundance: once
v_gene: TRBV25-1

CDR3aa: CAWSVSLDTDTQYF
CDR3nt: TGTGCCTGGAGTGTGTCGCTAGACACAGATACGCAGTATTTT
len: 14
j_gene: TRBJ2-3
d_gene: .
abundance: few
v_gene: TRBV30

CDR3aa: CASSFRTGLPYF
CDR3nt: TGTGCCAGCAGCTTCCGGACAGGGCTGCCGTATTTT
len: 12
j_gene: TRBJ2-3
d_gene: TRBD1
abundance: few
v_gene: TRBV9

CDR3aa: CASSPEGGRVYEQYF
CDR3nt: TGTGCCAGCAGCCCCGAGGGGGGGAGGGTCTACGAGCAGTACTTC
len: 15
j_gene: TRBJ2-7
d_gene: .
abundance: few
v_gene: TRBV7-9